The clone carrying this T cell receptor (beta chain) was recorded a few times. Antigen specificity is unknown. Stated time point: week 5, during vaccination. Doses consisted of 300 ug of mutant IDH1 20-mer peptide each, paired with topical imiquimod. Libraries were prepared by immunoSEQ multiplex PCR; TCRdb keeps only in-frame clonotypes and omits some of them. The sample carries 50,000 to 65,000 clones, 70% to 90% recorded once. The sample belongs to a study of a mutant IDH1 vaccine in newly diagnosed glioma. Overall study: During weeks 1, 3, 5, 7, 11, 15, 19 and 23, patients received eight vaccinations. Patients had received radiotherapy, temozolomide, or both previously, most receiving both.

Germline CDR1 reads SGDLS; CDR2 reads YYNGEE. With 1 base removed from V and 7 bases from J, the gap between germline ends came to 5 bases. The CDR3 sequence is 12 residues long. This chain connects TRBV9 to TRBJ2-2, with unresolved D. This specimen consisted of PBMCs, obtained from a glioma patient whose treatment included an IDH1 peptide vaccine. The receptor was isolated from a man under 40 with glioma. The DNA of the CDR3 is TGTGCCAGCAGCGTAAGTTACGGGGAGCTGTTTTTT. Protein sequence: CASSVSYGELFF.